A single sample gave rise to the 25 T cell receptor beta chains below, sequenced in a study of CD8+CD57+ T cells in acquired aplastic anemia. The patients chosen for sequencing had shown expansion of CD8+CD57+ cells (detected by flow cytometry). The template for TCR beta VDJ and CDR3 sequence profiling was genomic DNA. TCRdb re-called the reads with MiXCR, one entry per CDR3 protein. The sample gives under 500,000 distinct CDR3 sequences, approximately 32% of which show up once; 0.7% to 1% is in the top ten. The sample consisted of sorted CD4+, CD8+, or CD8+CD57+ T cells (not recorded which) from PBMCs. These receptor sequences come from a human donor with aplastic anemia.

There are a few counts of this clonotype. The V and J genes are TRBV7-6 and TRBJ1-1, with 9 bases identical to TRBD1. The CDR3 runs to 15 residues. Per germline, CDR1 SGHVS and CDR2 FNYEAQ. V lost 1 base to trimming and J lost 7 bases; unmatched junction nucleotides: 7. The CDR3 reads CASSLVVGTGSEAFF. The CDR3, as DNA: TGTGCCAGCAGCTTAGTCGTGGGGACAGGGAGTGAAGCTTTCTTT.

This clonotype showed up many times. V is TRBV2 and J is TRBJ1-2; D unclear. V was trimmed by 2 bases and J by 14 bases, leaving 27 bases between them. The CDR3 covers 16 residues. The germline gives CDR1 SNHLY, CDR2 FYNNEI. CDR3 DNA sequence: TGTGCCAGCAGTGAACGTTGGGTTTGGGGTTCTACGGATGGAACCTTC. Its protein is CASSERWVWGSTDGTF. Complete variable domain (other parts from reference TRBV2 and TRBJ1-2): EPEVTQTPSHQVTQMGQEVILRCVPISNHLYFYWYRQILGQKVEFLVSFYNNEISEKSEIFDDQFSVERPDGSNFTLKIRSTKLEDSAMYFCASSERWVWGSTDGTFGSGTRLTVV.

This clonotype was counted many times. This chain uses TRBV19 with TRBJ1-2; tentative D call: TRBD1 (6 bases). Germline lookup yields CDR1 LNHDA and CDR2 SQIVND (reference sequence). V was trimmed by 0 bases and J by 8 bases, leaving 16 bases between them. This CDR3 comprises 15 residues. The CDR3: CASSIEVRGSRGYTF. The CDR3 DNA sequence: TGTGCCAGTAGTATAGAGGTCAGGGGTTCTCGCGGCTACACCTTC.

The chain uses TRBV11-1 and TRBJ1-5; 10 positions match TRBD1. The trim removed 5 bases at V and 2 bases at J, leaving 6 bases unmatched. From germline, CDR1 is SGHAT and CDR2 FQDESV (reference sequence). The CDR3 sequence is 16 residues long. The CDR3 is CASSTGTGVGNQPQHF. The CDR3 coding sequence is TGTGCCAGCAGCACCGGGACAGGGGTGGGCAATCAGCCCCAGCATTTT.

This clonotype was recorded many times. V gene TRBV9 combines with J gene TRBJ1-1, with a tentative D call TRBD1 (6 bases). The CDR3 has 15 residues. The germline CDR1 and CDR2 sequences are SGDLS and YYNGEE. The V gene lost 3 bases and the J gene lost 0 bases, with 12 bases spanning the gap. The chain's CDR3 is CASSAQGGVNTEAFF. Here the CDR3 DNA reads TGTGCCAGCAGCGCACAGGGAGGCGTGAACACTGAAGCTTTCTTT.

The chain recombines TRBV14 with TRBJ1-5; D is uncertain. V was trimmed by 7 bases and J by 5 bases, leaving 12 bases between them. The V gene's germline CDR1 is SGHDN and CDR2 FVKESK. The CDR3 totals 13 residues. The CDR3 DNA sequence: TGTGCCAGCACCCTTAACGGGCATCAGCCCCAGCATTTT. The encoded protein is CASTLNGHQPQHF.

Turning to this clonotype: It may be a read error: a sequence one base away is much more abundant. The J gene is TRBJ2-5, the V gene TRBV29-1, with 7 bases matching TRBD2. Germline loops: CDR1 SQVTM, CDR2 ANQGSEA. The CDR3 has 13 residues. The CDR3 DNA sequence: TGCAGCGTTGGTGCTAGCGGTCAAGAGACCCGGTACTTC. Amino acid sequence: CSVGASGQETRYF.

This clonotype has more than one count but fewer than ten. The rearrangement links TRBV19 to TRBJ2-3, with TRBD1 as a possible D gene (5 bases). This CDR3 is 15 amino acids long. CDR1 and CDR2 from the germline V gene are LNHDA and SQIVND (reference sequence). The V end was cut by 4 bases, the J end by 3 bases, with 14 bases between. The CDR3 here is CASSRIQGTTDTQYF. Written as DNA, the CDR3 is TGTGCCAGTAGTAGGATTCAGGGAACAACAGATACGCAGTATTTT.

This clonotype turned up a few times. This sequence joins TRBV9 and TRBJ1-1, with 12 bases matching TRBD1. Germline assignment: CDR1 SGDLS and CDR2 YYNGEE. Trimming at V came to 2 bases and at J to 5 bases, leaving 1 base not matched to a gene. The CDR3 loop spans 14 amino acids. CDR3 region: CASSVGQGATEAFF. CDR3 coding DNA: TGTGCCAGCAGCGTGGGACAGGGGGCTACTGAAGCTTTCTTT.

This clonotype was found a few times. The chain recombines TRBV2 with TRBJ1-2; TRBD1 aligns across 8 bases. CDR1 is SNHLY and CDR2 is FYNNEI in the germline V gene. The J segment lost 7 bases and the V segment lost 8 bases, leaving 6 bases of the junction unmatched. This CDR3 spans 12 amino acids. The CDR3 region is CASSVDRAGYTF. The CDR3 nucleotides read TGTGCCAGCTCAGTGGACAGGGCTGGCTACACCTTC.

This clonotype was detected many times. The V gene is TRBV6-1, the J gene TRBJ1-2, with 8 bases identical to TRBD1. The V gene end was trimmed by 6 bases and the J gene end by 6 bases; junction bases not matched to a gene: 6. Germline CDR1 is MNHNS and CDR2 is SASEGT. This CDR3 region has 13 residues. CDR3: CASRGDRMHGYTF. The CDR3 DNA sequence: TGTGCCAGCAGGGGGGACAGGATGCATGGCTACACCTTC.

The chain combines TRBV10-3 with TRBJ1-6; D not certain. The CDR3 runs to 15 residues. The V and J ends lost 3 bases and 10 bases respectively, with 16 bases between them. Germline V gene data show CDR1 as ENHRY and CDR2 as SYGVKD. CDR3 DNA: TGTGCCATCAGTGATGAGGGATCCTATAGCTCACCCCTCCACTTT. Translated, it gives CAISDEGSYSSPLHF.

This chain connects TRBV9 to TRBJ1-2; D not resolved. The CDR3 length is 14 residues. V lost 7 bases and J lost 2, with 15 bases in between. Looked up from germline, CDR1 is SGDLS and CDR2 is YYNGEE. CDR3 sequence (DNA): TGTGCCAGCTCACCCGCGCCAACGAACTATGGCTACACCTTC. This codes for CASSPAPTNYGYTF.

A few counts support this clonotype. A much larger clone sits a single nucleotide away, making a read error possible. The V and J genes are TRBV19 and TRBJ1-2; D possibly corresponds to TRBD1 (6 bases). The CDR3 loop spans 14 amino acids. Germline values: CDR1 LNHDA, CDR2 SQIVND (reference sequence). CDR3: CASRKGQTNCGYTF. DNA for the CDR3: TGTGCCAGTAGAAAAGGACAGACTAACTGTGGCTACACCTTC.

Many counts were recorded for this clonotype. The CDR3, as DNA: TGTGCCAGCAGTGAAGTGACACAGGGGGAGACCCAGTACTTC. Its protein product is CASSEVTQGETQYF. The chain joins TRBV2 to TRBJ2-5; 7 nucleotides line up with TRBD1. With V trimmed by 1 base and J by 5 bases, 4 bases remained unmatched. The CDR3 sequence is 14 residues long. Germline V gene sequence: CDR1 SNHLY, CDR2 FYNNEI.

This clonotype was observed many times. The rearrangement joins TRBV2 to TRBJ1-5; D unresolved. Trimming shortened V by 8 bases and J by 1 base, and 12 bases separated the two germline ends. Per germline, CDR1 SNHLY and CDR2 FYNNEI. The CDR3 has 14 residues. The CDR3 loop reads CASGEGRSNQPQHF. Written as DNA, the CDR3 is TGTGCCAGCGGGGAAGGGAGGAGCAATCAGCCCCAGCATTTT.

The V and J genes are TRBV11-2 and TRBJ2-3, with 11 bases lining up with TRBD2. The CDR3 sequence is 17 residues long. V trimming: 3 bases; J trimming: 6 bases; junction bases outside the gene matches: 11. Germline assignment: CDR1 SGHAT and CDR2 FQNNGV. CDR3 region: CASSLGGSGGALDTQYF. As DNA, the CDR3 is TGTGCCAGCAGCTTGGGAGGTAGCGGGGGGGCGTTGGATACGCAGTATTTT.

The chain recombines TRBV11-3 with TRBJ1-1, with D possibly being TRBD1 (5 bases). Germline CDR1 and CDR2: SGHNT and YENEEA. The CDR3 totals 13 residues. V was shortened by 2 bases and J by 6 bases, with 10 bases between the two germline ends. CDR3 loop: CASSLQGGSEAFF. CDR3 DNA sequence: TGTGCCAGCAGCTTACAGGGTGGATCTGAAGCTTTCTTT.

This clonotype was counted only a few times. The chain joins TRBV7-9 to TRBJ2-1; D is undetermined. Germline CDR1 and CDR2: SEHNR and FQNEAQ (reference sequence). Between the trimmed V and J ends, which lost 5 bases and 9 bases, there was a span of 11 bases. The CDR3 length is 12 residues. The CDR3 coding sequence is TGTGCCAGCAGCCTCCCCCCGAGTGAGCAGTTCTTC. Its protein product is CASSLPPSEQFF.

The V call is TRBV7-2, the J call TRBJ2-5; TRBD2 matches at 8 bases. The CDR3 runs 16 residues. The germline V gene has CDR1 SGHTA and CDR2 FQGNSA. V gave up 2 bases and J gave up 2 bases; unmatched junction bases: 7. The CDR3 DNA reads as TGTGCCAGCAGCTTATTCGGCACTAGCGGACAAGAGACCCAGTACTTC. It yields the protein CASSLFGTSGQETQYF.

In this sample, this clonotype turned up many times. The chain links TRBV24-1 to TRBJ2-3; the D gene is possibly TRBD1 (5 bases). The CDR3 runs to 16 residues. Trimming removed 2 bases from V and 5 bases from J, with 16 bases in between. The germline V gene has CDR1 KGHDR and CDR2 SFDVKD. The CDR3 loop is CATSDSQGRVGDTQYF. In DNA, the CDR3 is TGTGCCACCAGTGATTCCCAGGGTCGTGTAGGAGATACGCAGTATTTT.

This clonotype appeared a few times. A read error may explain this, as a much larger clone is one base away. A read error is likely, as this CDR3 ends without the conserved phenylalanine or tryptophan. The CDR3 reads CASSPGWDSPYEQYL. As DNA, the CDR3 is TGTGCCAGCAGCCCAGGCTGGGACAGCCCCTACGAGCAGTACCTC. The V gene is TRBV9, the J gene TRBJ2-7, with TRBD1 matching 7 bases. The length of the CDR3 is 15 residues. V trimming: 4 bases; J trimming: 2 bases; junction bases outside the gene matches: 9. Germline values: CDR1 SGDLS, CDR2 YYNGEE.

The chain recombines TRBV10-2 with TRBJ1-1, with 7 bases identical to TRBD1. The CDR3 totals 15 residues. The trim removed 4 bases at V and 2 bases at J, leaving 7 bases unmatched. The germline V gene has CDR1 WSHSY and CDR2 SAAADI. CDR3 nucleotides: TGCGCCAGCAGTGTAACAGGGGAGGTAAACACTGAAGCTTTCTTT. It encodes CASSVTGEVNTEAFF.

This clonotype was observed a handful of times. The chain employs TRBV10-3 and TRBJ2-7; the match to TRBD1 covers 9 bases. Per germline, CDR1 ENHRY and CDR2 SYGVKD. The CDR3 consists of 14 residues. V lost 10 bases to trimming and J lost 3 bases; unmatched junction nucleotides: 10. The CDR3 region has the DNA TGTGCCAGCATGAGTAGGACAGGGGACTACGAGCAGTACTTC. It codes for CASMSRTGDYEQYF.

This clonotype was detected many times. V and J are TRBV11-3 and TRBJ2-5, with TRBD2 matching 7 bases. Per germline, CDR1 SGHNT and CDR2 YENEEA. CDR3 length: 16 amino acids. V was pared by 3 bases and J by 0 bases, with 7 bases of the junction left unmatched. In DNA form, the CDR3 reads TGTGCCAGCAGCTTGGGTCGGCGGGAGTACCAAGAGACCCAGTACTTC. It yields the protein CASSLGRREYQETQYF.